A single sample gave rise to the 4 T cell receptor beta chains below, sequenced in a study of healthy donors' naive CD4 and CD8 T cells. Starting from about 0.45 ug of total RNA, TCR libraries were made with linear amplification. TCRdb re-called the reads through MiXCR, storing one row per CDR3 protein. The sample yields about 180,000 distinct CDR3 sequences, around three quarters seen once. The sample taken for sequencing was naive CD4+ and CD8+ T cells sorted from blood, pooled from several donors. The receptor set was obtained from a pool of human donors in good health; the sample pools cells from several healthy donors.

This clonotype has just a few counts. The rearrangement uses TRBV27 and TRBJ2-1, with a tentative D call TRBD2 (5 bases). In germline, CDR1 is MNHEY, CDR2 SMNVEV (reference sequence). V was pared by 2 bases and J by 0 bases, with 8 bases between. The CDR3 totals 15 residues. The CDR3 here is CASSLGESSYNEQFF. The CDR3, as DNA: TGTGCCAGCAGTTTAGGGGAGAGCTCCTACAATGAGCAGTTCTTC.

The genes are TRBV27 and TRBJ2-3; D is uncertain. Germline CDR1 MNHEY, CDR2 SMNVEV (reference sequence). The ends were cut back, 7 bases at V and 2 bases at J, with 19 bases in the middle. The CDR3 loop spans 16 amino acids. The CDR3 DNA reads as TGTGCCAGCACCCCAGGTCCCTTTCCCCTCACAGATACGCAGTATTTT. The encoded protein is CASTPGPFPLTDTQYF.

The V and J genes are TRBV5-1 and TRBJ2-7; possibly TRBD2 for D (6 bases). The germline gives CDR1 SGHRS, CDR2 YFSETQ. The CDR3 sequence is 16 residues long. Trimming pared 1 base from V and 3 bases from J, leaving 17 bases between. The CDR3 loop is CASSLPRPGGDYEQYF. The CDR3 DNA sequence: TGCGCCAGCAGCTTGCCCAGACCCGGAGGGGACTACGAGCAGTACTTC.

V is TRBV30 and J is TRBJ2-7; 8 positions agree with TRBD1. Per the germline V gene, CDR1 is GTSNPN and CDR2 is SVGIG (reference sequence). Losses at the gene ends were 2 bases for V and 5 bases for J; bases not matched to a gene: 5. CDR3 length: 13 amino acids. CDR3 DNA: TGTGCCTGGAGTACGGGACAGGTCCACGAGCAGTACTTC. This gives the protein CAWSTGQVHEQYF. Combining the CDR3 with reference TRBV30 and TRBJ2-7 gives the whole variable domain SQTIHQWPATLVQPVGSPLSLECTVEGTSNPNLYWYRQAAGRGLQLLFYSVGIGQISSEVPQNLSASRPQDRQFILSSKKLLLSDSGFYLCAWSTGQVHEQYFGPGTRLTVT.